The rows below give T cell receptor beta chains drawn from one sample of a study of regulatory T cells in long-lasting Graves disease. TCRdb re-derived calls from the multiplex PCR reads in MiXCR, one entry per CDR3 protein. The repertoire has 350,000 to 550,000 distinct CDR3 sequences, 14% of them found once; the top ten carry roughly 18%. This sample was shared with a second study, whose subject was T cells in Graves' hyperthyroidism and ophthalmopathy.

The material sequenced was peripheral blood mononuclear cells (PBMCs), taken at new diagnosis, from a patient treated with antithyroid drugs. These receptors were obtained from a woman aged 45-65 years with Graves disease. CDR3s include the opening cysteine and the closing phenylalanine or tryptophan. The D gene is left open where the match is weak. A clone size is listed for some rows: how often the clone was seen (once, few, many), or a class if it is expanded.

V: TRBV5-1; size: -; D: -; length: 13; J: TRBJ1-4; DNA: TGCGCCAGCAGCTTGGCCCTCGGTGAAAAACTGTTTTTT; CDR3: CASSLALGEKLFF
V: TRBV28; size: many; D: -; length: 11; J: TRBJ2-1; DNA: TGTGCCAGCATGGATTACAATGAGCAGTTCTTC; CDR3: CASMDYNEQFF
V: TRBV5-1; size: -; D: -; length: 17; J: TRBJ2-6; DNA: TGCGCCAGCAGCTTGGGCGGGACACCCCTTGGGGCCAACGTCCTGACTTTC; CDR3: CASSLGGTPLGANVLTF
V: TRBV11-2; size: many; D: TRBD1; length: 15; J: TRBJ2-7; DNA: TGTGCCAGCAGCTTAGATTTGGGGACAGGGTACGAGCAGTACTTC; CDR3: CASSLDLGTGYEQYF
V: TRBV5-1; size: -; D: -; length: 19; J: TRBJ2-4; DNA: TGCGCCAGCAGCTTGGCCGTCTTCAGCGACCCTCCAACTAATAACATTCAGTACTTC; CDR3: CASSLAVFSDPPTNNIQYF
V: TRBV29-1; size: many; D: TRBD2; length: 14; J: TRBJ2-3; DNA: TGCAGCGTGTCTCGGGGGGACGGCACAGATACGCAGTATTTT; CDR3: CSVSRGDGTDTQYF
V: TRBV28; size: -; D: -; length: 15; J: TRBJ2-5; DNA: TGTGCCAGCAGCCGACAAATAGCGTTCCAAGAGACCCAGTACTTC; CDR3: CASSRQIAFQETQYF
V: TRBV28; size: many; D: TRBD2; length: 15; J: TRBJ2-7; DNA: TGTGCCAGCCGGTTCGGGACTAGCGGCTTCTACGAGCAGTACTTC; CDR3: CASRFGTSGFYEQYF
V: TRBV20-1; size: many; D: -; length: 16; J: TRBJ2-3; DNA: TGCAGTGCCCGCTCCCGTTCCGGGACTAGCACAGATACGCAGTATTTT; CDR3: CSARSRSGTSTDTQYF
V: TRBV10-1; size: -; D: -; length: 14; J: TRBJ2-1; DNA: TGCGCCAGCAGTGATGGAGGCTCCTACAATGAGCAGTTCTTC; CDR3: CASSDGGSYNEQFF
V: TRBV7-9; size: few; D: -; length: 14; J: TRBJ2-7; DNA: TGTGCCAGCAGTCCCCACACAGGTTCCTACGAGCAGTACTTC; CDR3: CASSPHTGSYEQYF
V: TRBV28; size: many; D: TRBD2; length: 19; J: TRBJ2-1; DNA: TGTGCCAGCAGTTTCGGACTAGCGGGAGGGCCGAGCTCCTACAATGAGCAGTTCTTC; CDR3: CASSFGLAGGPSSYNEQFF
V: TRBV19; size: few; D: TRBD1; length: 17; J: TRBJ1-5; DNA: TGTGCCAGTAGTATCCTCGGCAGGGACAGGAGCAATCAGCCCCAGCATTTT; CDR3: CASSILGRDRSNQPQHF
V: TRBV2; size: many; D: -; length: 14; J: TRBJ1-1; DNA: TGTGCCAGCAGTGAAATCTGGGGGCAAAATGAAGCTTTCTTT; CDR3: CASSEIWGQNEAFF
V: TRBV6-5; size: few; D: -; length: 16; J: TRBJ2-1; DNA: TGTGCCAGCAGTTATAGCCCCATGAGCTCCTACAATGAGCAGTTCTTC; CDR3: CASSYSPMSSYNEQFF